This T cell receptor beta chain was obtained from a study of T-cell memory formation after mild COVID-19. Researchers used 5'RACE with constant-segment primers to make TCR alpha and TCR beta cDNA libraries that carry sample barcodes and UMIs. One entry per CDR3 protein results from TCRdb running MiXCR on the 5' RACE reads. The sample carries hundreds of thousands of distinct CDR3 sequences, under 20% recorded once. The table lists this clonotype with a few counts. The length of the CDR3 is 16 residues. Germline CDR1 reads SGDLS; CDR2 reads YYNGEE. V shed 3 bases and J 4 bases; nucleotides not matched to a gene: 4.

Material for sequencing was PBMCs or a T cell subset sorted from them (not recorded which). This sequence joins TRBV9 and TRBJ1-6, with 10 bases matching TRBD1. This clonotype was obtained from a man between 18 and 29 years old who had mild COVID-19 (a few samples of this study predate the infection). Cell type and time point are not known. The CDR3 DNA reads TGTGCCAGCAGCGCTCGGACAGGGGGATATAATTCACCCCTCCACTTT. It specifies CASSARTGGYNSPLHF.